This TCR beta chain was sequenced for a study of blood T cell repertoires in COVID-19. Study in general: Sites across the United States, Italy and Spain contributed samples from acute and convalescent COVID-19.

The germline V gene encodes CDR1 SGHRS and CDR2 YFSETQ. The CDR3 is 13 amino acids. The V end lost 2 bases, the J end lost 0 bases, and 3 bases lay between the germline ends. Method: immunoSEQ multiplex PCR; TCRdb's copy keeps in-frame clones and lacks some. The sample includes around 230,000 clones, 88% seen only once; the top ten take 2% to 2.5%. This receptor was taken from a woman between 40 and 55 years old with acute COVID-19. The sequenced sample was PBMCs or T cells enriched from blood (not recorded which). The chain joins TRBV5-1 to TRBJ1-3; D is unclear. CDR3 sequence: CASSFNSGNTIYF. The CDR3 nucleotides read TGCGCCAGCAGCTTTAACTCTGGAAACACCATATATTTT.